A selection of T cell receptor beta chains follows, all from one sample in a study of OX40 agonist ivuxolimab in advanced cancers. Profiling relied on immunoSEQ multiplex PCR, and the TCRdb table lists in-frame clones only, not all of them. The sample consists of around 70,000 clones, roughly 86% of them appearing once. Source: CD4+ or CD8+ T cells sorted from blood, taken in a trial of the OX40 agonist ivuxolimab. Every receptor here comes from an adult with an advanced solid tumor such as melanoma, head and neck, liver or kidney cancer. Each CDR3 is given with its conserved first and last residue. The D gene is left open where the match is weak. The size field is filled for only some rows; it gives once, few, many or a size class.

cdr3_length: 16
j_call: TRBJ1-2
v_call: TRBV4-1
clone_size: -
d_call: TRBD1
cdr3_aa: CASSQDFRTGSRGYTF
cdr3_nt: TGCGCCAGCAGCCAAGATTTCAGGACAGGGAGCAGGGGCTACACCTTC

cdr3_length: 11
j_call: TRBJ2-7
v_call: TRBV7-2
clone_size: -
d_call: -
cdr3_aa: CASSFAYEQYF
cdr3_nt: TGTGCCAGCAGCTTCGCCTACGAGCAGTACTTC

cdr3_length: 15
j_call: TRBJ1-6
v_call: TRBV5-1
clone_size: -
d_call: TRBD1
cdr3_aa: CASSLQGLGNSPLHF
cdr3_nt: TGCGCCAGCAGCCTACAGGGGTTAGGGAATTCACCCCTCCACTTT

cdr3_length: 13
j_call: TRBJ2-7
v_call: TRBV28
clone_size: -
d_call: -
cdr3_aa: CASISTGTYEQYF
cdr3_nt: TGTGCCAGCATTTCTACAGGGACCTACGAGCAGTACTTC

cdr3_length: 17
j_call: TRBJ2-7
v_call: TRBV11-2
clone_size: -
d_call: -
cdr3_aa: CASSLGGTGAIPSEQYF
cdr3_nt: TGTGCCAGCAGCTTAGGGGGGACGGGGGCGATTCCCTCTGAGCAGTACTTC

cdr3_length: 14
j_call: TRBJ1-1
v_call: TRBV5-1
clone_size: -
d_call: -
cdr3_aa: CASSLGGGGTEAFF
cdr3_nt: TGCGCCAGCAGCTTGGGGGGAGGAGGAACTGAAGCTTTCTTT

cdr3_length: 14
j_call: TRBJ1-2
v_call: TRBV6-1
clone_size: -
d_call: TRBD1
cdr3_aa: CASSDLTGGYGYTF
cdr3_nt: TGTGCCAGCAGTGACCTGACAGGGGGTTATGGCTACACCTTC

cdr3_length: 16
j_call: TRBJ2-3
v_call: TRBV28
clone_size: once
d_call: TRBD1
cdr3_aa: CASSPAQGVGTDTQYF
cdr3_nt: TGTGCCAGCAGTCCCGCCCAGGGGGTGGGGACAGATACGCAGTATTTT

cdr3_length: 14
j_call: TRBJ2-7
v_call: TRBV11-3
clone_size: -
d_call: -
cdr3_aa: CASSLSSGSDEQYF
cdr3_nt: TGTGCCAGCAGCTTAAGTTCGGGTAGTGACGAGCAGTACTTC

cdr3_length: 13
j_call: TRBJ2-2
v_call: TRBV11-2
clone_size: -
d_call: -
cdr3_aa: CASSFTSTGELFF
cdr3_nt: TGTGCCAGCAGCTTTACGAGCACCGGGGAGCTGTTTTTT

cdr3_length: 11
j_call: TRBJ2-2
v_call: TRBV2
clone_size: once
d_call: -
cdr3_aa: CASRYTGELFF
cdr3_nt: TGTGCCAGCAGATATACCGGGGAGCTGTTTTTT

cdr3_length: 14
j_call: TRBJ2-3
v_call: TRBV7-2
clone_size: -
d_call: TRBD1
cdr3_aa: CASRWTGDTDTQYF
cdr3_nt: TGTGCCAGCAGGTGGACAGGGGACACAGATACGCAGTATTTT

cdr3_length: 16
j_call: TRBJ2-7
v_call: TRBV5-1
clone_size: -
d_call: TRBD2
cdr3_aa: CASSSTSGTHTYEQYF
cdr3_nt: TGCGCCAGCAGCTCGACTAGCGGGACCCACACCTACGAGCAGTACTTC

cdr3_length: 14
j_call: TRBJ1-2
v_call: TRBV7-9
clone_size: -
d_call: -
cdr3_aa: CASRAAGGDYGYTF
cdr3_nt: TGTGCCAGCAGGGCGGCCGGAGGGGATTATGGCTACACCTTC

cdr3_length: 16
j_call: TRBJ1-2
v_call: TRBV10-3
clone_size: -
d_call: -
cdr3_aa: CAISESTGGSVYGYTF
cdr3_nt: TGTGCCATCAGTGAGTCGACGGGGGGTTCGGTCTATGGCTACACCTTC

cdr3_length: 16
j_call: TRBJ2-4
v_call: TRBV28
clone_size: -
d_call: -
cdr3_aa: CASTPGSVSTKNIQYF
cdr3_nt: TGTGCCAGCACCCCTGGGTCGGTCAGCACCAAAAACATTCAGTACTTC

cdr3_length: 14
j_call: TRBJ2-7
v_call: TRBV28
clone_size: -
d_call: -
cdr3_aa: CASSSAGTAYEQYF
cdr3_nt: TGTGCCAGCAGTTCAGCCGGGACGGCCTACGAGCAGTACTTC

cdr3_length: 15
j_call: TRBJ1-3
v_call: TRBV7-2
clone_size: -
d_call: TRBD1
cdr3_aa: CASSSGQFSGNTIYF
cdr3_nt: TGTGCCAGCAGCTCGGGACAGTTCTCTGGAAACACCATATATTTT

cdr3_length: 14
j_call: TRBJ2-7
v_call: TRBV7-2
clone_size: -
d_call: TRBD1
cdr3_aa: CASSSRQGNYEQYF
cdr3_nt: TGTGCCAGCAGCTCACGACAGGGTAACTACGAGCAGTACTTC

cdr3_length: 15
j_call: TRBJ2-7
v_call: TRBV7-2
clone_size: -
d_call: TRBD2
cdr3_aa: CASSYGYSGSHEQYF
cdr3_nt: TGTGCCAGCAGCTACGGGTATAGCGGGAGCCACGAGCAGTACTTC

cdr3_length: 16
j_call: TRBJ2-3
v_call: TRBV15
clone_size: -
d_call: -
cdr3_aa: CATSRVSGQPTDTQYF
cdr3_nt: TGTGCCACCAGCAGAGTGTCGGGGCAGCCCACAGATACGCAGTATTTT

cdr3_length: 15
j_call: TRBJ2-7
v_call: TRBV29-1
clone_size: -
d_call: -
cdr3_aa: CSVLKLQGVSYEQYF
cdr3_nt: TGCAGCGTTTTGAAGTTACAGGGCGTCTCCTACGAGCAGTACTTC

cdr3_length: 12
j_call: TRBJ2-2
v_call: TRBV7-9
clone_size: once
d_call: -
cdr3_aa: CASSFQTGELFF
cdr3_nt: TGTGCCAGCAGCTTTCAAACCGGGGAGCTGTTTTTT

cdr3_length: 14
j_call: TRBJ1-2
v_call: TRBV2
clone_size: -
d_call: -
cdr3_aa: CASSEGDLGYGYTF
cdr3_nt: TGTGCCAGCAGTGAAGGTGATCTCGGCTATGGCTACACCTTC

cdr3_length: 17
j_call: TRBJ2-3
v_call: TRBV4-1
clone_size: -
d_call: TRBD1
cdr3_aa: CASSQGRGTGSTDTQYF
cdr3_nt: TGCGCCAGCAGCCAAGGAAGAGGGACAGGAAGCACAGATACGCAGTATTTT

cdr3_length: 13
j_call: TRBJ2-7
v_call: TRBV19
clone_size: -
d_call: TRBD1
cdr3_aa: CASRDRDVYEQYF
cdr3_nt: TGTGCCAGTCGAGACAGGGACGTCTACGAGCAGTACTTC

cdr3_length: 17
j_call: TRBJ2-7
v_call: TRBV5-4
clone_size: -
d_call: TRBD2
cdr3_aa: CASSLGLAGDGRSEQYF
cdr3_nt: TGTGCCAGCAGCCTCGGACTAGCGGGAGACGGGCGTTCCGAGCAGTACTTC

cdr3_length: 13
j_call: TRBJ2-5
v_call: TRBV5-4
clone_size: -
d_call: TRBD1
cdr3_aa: CASSRGQGETQYF
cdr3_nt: TGTGCCAGCAGCAGGGGACAGGGAGAGACCCAGTACTTC

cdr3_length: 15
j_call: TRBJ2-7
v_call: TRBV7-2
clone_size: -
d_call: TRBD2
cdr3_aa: CASSSLLAGGGEQYF
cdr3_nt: TGTGCCAGCAGCTCCCTACTAGCGGGAGGAGGCGAGCAGTACTTC

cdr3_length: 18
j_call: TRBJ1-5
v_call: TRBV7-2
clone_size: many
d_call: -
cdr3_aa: CASSLGDPWAGRNQPQHF
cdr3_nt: TGTGCCAGCAGCTTAGGGGACCCCTGGGCAGGGCGCAATCAGCCCCAGCATTTT

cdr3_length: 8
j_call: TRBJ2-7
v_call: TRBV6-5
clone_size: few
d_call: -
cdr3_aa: CAMREQYF
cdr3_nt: TGTGCCATGCGCGAGCAGTACTTC

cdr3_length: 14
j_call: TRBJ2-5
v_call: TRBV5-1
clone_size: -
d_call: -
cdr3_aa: CASRMFGGRETQYF
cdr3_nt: TGCGCCAGCAGGATGTTCGGTGGTAGAGAGACCCAGTACTTC

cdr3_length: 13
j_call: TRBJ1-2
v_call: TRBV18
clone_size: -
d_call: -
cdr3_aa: CASSRGTVYGYTF
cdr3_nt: TGTGCCAGCTCCCGCGGGACGGTCTATGGCTACACCTTC

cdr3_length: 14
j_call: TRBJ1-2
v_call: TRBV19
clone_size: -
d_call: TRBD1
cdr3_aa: CASRGTGEAYGYTF
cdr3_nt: TGTGCCAGTAGAGGAACAGGGGAGGCCTATGGCTACACCTTC

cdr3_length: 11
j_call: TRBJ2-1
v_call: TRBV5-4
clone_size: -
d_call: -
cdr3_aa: CASSLYNEQFF
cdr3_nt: TGTGCCAGCAGCCTTTACAATGAGCAGTTCTTC

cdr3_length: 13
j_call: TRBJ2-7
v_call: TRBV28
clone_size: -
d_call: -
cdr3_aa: CASSPPSSYEQYF
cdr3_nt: TGTGCCAGCAGTCCTCCGAGCTCCTACGAGCAGTACTTC

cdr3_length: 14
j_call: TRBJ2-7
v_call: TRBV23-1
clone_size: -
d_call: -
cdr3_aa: CASILRVLRNEQYF
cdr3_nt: TGCGCCAGCATACTCCGGGTCCTTAGGAACGAGCAGTACTTC

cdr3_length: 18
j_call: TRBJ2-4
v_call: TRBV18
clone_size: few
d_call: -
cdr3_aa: CASQVERGSPLAKNIQYF
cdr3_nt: TGTGCCAGCCAAGTGGAGAGAGGCTCCCCACTAGCCAAAAACATTCAGTACTTC

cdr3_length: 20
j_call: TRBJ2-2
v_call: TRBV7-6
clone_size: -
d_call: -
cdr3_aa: CASSLQITGAFGGLTGELFF
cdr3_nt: TGTGCCAGCAGCTTGCAGATAACAGGGGCCTTCGGGGGCTTAACCGGGGAGCTGTTTTTT

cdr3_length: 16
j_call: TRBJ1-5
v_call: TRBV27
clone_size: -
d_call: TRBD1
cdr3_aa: CASTKLGTGGTQPQHF
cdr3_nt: TGTGCCAGCACTAAACTAGGGACAGGGGGAACTCAGCCCCAGCATTTT

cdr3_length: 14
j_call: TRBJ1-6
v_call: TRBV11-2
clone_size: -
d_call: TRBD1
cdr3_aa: CASSQTGVNSPLHF
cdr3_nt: TGTGCCAGCAGCCAGACAGGGGTTAATTCACCCCTCCACTTT

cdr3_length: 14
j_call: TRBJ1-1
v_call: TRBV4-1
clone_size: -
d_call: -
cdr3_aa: CASSPPRVNTEAFF
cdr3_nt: TGCGCCAGCAGCCCTCCCAGGGTGAACACTGAAGCTTTCTTT

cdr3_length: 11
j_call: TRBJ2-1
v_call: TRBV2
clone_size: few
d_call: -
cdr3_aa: CASTTRGEQFF
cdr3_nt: TGTGCCAGCACCACCAGAGGGGAGCAGTTCTTC

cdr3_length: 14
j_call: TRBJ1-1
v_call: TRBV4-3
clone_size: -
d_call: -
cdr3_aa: CASSQEVRPTEAFF
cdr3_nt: TGCGCCAGCAGCCAAGAGGTGAGGCCCACTGAAGCTTTCTTT

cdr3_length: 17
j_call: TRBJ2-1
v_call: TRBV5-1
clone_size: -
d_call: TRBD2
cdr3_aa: CASSLGAGASTYNEQFF
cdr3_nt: TGCGCCAGCAGCTTGGGAGCGGGGGCTTCTACCTACAATGAGCAGTTCTTC

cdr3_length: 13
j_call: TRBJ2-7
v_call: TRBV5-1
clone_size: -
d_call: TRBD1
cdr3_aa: CASSSGTGDEQYF
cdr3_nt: TGCGCCAGCAGCTCCGGGACAGGGGACGAGCAGTACTTC

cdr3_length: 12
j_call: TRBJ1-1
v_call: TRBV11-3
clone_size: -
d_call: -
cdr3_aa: CASSLERGEAFF
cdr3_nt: TGTGCCAGCAGCCTAGAAAGGGGAGAAGCTTTCTTT

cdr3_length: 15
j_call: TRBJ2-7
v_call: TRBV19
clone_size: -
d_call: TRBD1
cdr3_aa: CASSIDPGTVVEQYF
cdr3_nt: TGTGCCAGTAGTATAGATCCAGGGACAGTCGTCGAGCAGTACTTC

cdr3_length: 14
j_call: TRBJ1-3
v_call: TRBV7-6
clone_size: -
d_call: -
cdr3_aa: CASSSPNSGNTIYF
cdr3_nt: TGTGCCAGCAGCTCCCCGAACTCTGGAAACACCATATATTTT

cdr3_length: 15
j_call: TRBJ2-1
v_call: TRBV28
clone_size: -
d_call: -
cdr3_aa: CASSSHQKGDNEQFF
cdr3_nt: TGTGCCAGCAGTTCTCACCAGAAGGGTGACAATGAGCAGTTCTTC

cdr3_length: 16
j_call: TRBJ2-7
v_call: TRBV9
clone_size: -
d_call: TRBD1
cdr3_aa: CASSVGLGQGAREQYF
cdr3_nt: TGTGCCAGCAGCGTAGGATTGGGACAGGGGGCGCGGGAGCAGTACTTC

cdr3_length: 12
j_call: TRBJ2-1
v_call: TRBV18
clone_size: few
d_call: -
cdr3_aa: CASSQSNNEQFF
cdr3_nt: TGTGCCAGCTCCCAGAGTAACAATGAGCAGTTCTTC

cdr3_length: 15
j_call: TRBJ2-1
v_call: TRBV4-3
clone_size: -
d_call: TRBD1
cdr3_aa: CASSTGQGPYNEQFF
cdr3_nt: TGCGCCAGCAGCACGGGACAGGGACCCTACAATGAGCAGTTCTTC

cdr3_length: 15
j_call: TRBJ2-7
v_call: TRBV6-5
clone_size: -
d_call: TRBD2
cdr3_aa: CASRTSSGNSYEQYF
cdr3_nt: TGTGCCAGCAGAACTTCTAGCGGGAACTCCTACGAGCAGTACTTC

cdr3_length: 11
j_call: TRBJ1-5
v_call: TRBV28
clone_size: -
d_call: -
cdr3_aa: CASGSDQPQHF
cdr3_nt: TGTGCCAGCGGTAGCGATCAGCCCCAGCATTTT

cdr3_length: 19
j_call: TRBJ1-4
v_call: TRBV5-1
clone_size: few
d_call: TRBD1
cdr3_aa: CASSPGWGTGGSSNEKLFF
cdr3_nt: TGCGCCAGCAGCCCAGGTTGGGGGACAGGGGGCTCCTCTAATGAAAAACTGTTTTTT

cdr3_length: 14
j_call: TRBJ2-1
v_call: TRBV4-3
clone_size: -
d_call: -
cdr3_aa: CASSRVHGYNEQFF
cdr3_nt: TGCGCCAGCAGCCGAGTTCATGGATACAATGAGCAGTTCTTC

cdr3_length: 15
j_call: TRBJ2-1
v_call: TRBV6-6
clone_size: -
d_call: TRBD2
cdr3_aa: CASSYLAGIGNEQFF
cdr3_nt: TGTGCCAGCAGTTACTTAGCGGGCATTGGTAATGAGCAGTTCTTC

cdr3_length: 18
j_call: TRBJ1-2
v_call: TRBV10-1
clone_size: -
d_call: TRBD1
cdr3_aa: CASSRDRGLEGWGWGYTF
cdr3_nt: TGCGCCAGCAGCAGAGACAGGGGGCTCGAGGGATGGGGTTGGGGCTACACCTTC

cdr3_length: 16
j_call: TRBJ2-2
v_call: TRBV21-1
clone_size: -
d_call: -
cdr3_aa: CASSKVQGGWTGELFF
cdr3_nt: TGTGCCAGCAGCAAAGTACAGGGTGGATGGACCGGGGAGCTGTTTTTT